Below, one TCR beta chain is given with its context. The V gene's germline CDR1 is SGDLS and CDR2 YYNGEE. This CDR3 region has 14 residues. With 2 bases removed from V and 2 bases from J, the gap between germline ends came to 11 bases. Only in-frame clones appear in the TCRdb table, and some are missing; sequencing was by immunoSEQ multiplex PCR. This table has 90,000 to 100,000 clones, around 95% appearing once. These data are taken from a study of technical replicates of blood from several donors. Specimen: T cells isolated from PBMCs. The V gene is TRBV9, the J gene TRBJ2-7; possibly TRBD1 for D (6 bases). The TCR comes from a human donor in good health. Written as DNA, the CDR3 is TGTGCCAGCAGCGTGGCCGAGGGGGCCTACGAGCAGTACTTC. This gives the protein CASSVAEGAYEQYF.